The 23 T cell receptor beta chains listed next were all sequenced from one sample in a study of blood T cell repertoires in COVID-19. Sequencing used immunoSEQ multiplex PCR; TCRdb keeps in-frame clones, though not all of them. Of tens of thousands of clones listed, around 86% were seen once; the top ten hold approximately 11%. Sequenced material: peripheral blood. These receptor sequences come from a man between 65 and 79 years old with active or convalescent COVID-19.

This chain joins TRBV5-1 and TRBJ2-1; 8 bases match TRBD1. The length of the CDR3 is 15 residues. The trim removed 3 bases at V and 0 bases at J, leaving 2 bases unmatched. From germline, CDR1 is SGHRS and CDR2 YFSETQ. In DNA form, the CDR3 reads TGCGCCAGCAGCTGGCAGGGGGCCTCCTACAATGAGCAGTTCTTC. This sequence encodes CASSWQGASYNEQFF.

This chain links TRBV5-1 with TRBJ2-5; D may be TRBD2 (6 bases). Per germline, CDR1 SGHRS and CDR2 YFSETQ. This CDR3 is 14 amino acids long. Trimming removed 0 bases from V and 5 bases from J, with 11 bases in between. The CDR3 region is CASSLGTTRETQYF. In DNA, the CDR3 is TGCGCCAGCAGCTTGGGGACGACTAGGGAGACCCAGTACTTC.

The V and J genes are TRBV7-9 and TRBJ2-7; the D is unclear. Germline CDR1 and CDR2: SEHNR and FQNEAQ (reference sequence). This CDR3 is built from 15 residues. The germline V and J ends were trimmed by 5 bases and 0 bases, with 14 bases remaining between them. CDR3 nucleotide sequence: TGTGCCAGCAGCCCCCTCAGCGCAATCTCCTACGAGCAGTACTTC. Protein product: CASSPLSAISYEQYF.

The chain joins TRBV7-3 to TRBJ1-1; the D gene is possibly TRBD1 (5 bases). The germline gives CDR1 SGHTA, CDR2 FQGTGA. V lost 4 bases and J 5 bases, leaving 11 bases between the germline ends. This CDR3 region has 13 residues. CDR3 in DNA: TGTGCCAGCAGCTCCCCAGGGAGGACTGAAGCTTTCTTT. Translating it yields CASSSPGRTEAFF.

The chain joins TRBV30 to TRBJ1-4; D is perhaps TRBD1 (5 bases). CDR3 length: 11 residues. In germline, CDR1 is GTSNPN, CDR2 SVGIG (reference sequence). CDR3 in amino acids: CASGLGEKLFF. CDR3 nucleotide sequence: TGTGCTTCAGGGCTCGGGGAAAAACTGTTTTTT.

This chain links TRBV18 with TRBJ2-2; TRBD2 matches at 9 bases. Unmatched junction bases numbered 5, after V lost 2 bases and J lost 4 bases. From germline, CDR1 is KGHSH and CDR2 LQKENI. The length of the CDR3 is 16 residues. The CDR3 loop is CASSPGLAGITGELFF. CDR3 nucleotides: TGTGCCAGCTCACCAGGGCTAGCGGGAATCACCGGGGAGCTGTTTTTT.

The J gene is TRBJ2-2, the V gene TRBV12-5; 10 nucleotides align to TRBD2. Germline values: CDR1 LGHNT, CDR2 FRNRAP. CDR3 size: 18 residues. V dropped 1 base and J dropped 4; count of bases not matched to a gene: 9. DNA for the CDR3: TGTGCTAGTGGTTTGGGACTGCTAGCGGGAGCGGGCACCGGGGAGCTGTTTTTT. It specifies CASGLGLLAGAGTGELFF.

This clone appeared a few times. The chain links TRBV30 to TRBJ1-4; possible D gene TRBD1, 5 bases. The ends were cut back, 1 base at V and 6 bases at J, with 9 bases in the middle. The germline V gene encodes CDR1 GTSNPN and CDR2 SVGIG (reference sequence). The CDR3 covers 13 residues. The DNA of the CDR3 is TGTGCCTGGAGTGGTGGGACTGATGAAAAACTGTTTTTT. Amino acids: CAWSGGTDEKLFF.

This clone was counted once. The chain employs TRBV5-5 and TRBJ2-1, with D possibly matching TRBD2 (6 bases). The CDR3 has 15 amino acids. Trimming left V 7 bases short and J 9 bases short, with 23 bases between. Per germline, CDR1 SGHKS and CDR2 YYEKEE (reference sequence). CDR3 in amino acids: CASGMGRDARSEQFF. The CDR3 region has the DNA TGTGCCAGCGGGATGGGGCGGGACGCCAGGAGTGAGCAGTTCTTC.

The CDR3, as DNA: TGTGCCAGCAGCGTAACAACTAGCGGGAGAGGCAATGAGCAGTTCTTC. Translating it yields CASSVTTSGRGNEQFF. The chain joins TRBV9 to TRBJ2-1; 11 bases align to TRBD2. Germline V CDR1 and CDR2: SGDLS, YYNGEE. With V trimmed by 1 base and J by 6 bases, 6 bases remained unmatched. This CDR3 comprises 16 residues.

This clone was counted a few times. V gene TRBV6-4 combines with J gene TRBJ2-5; D uncertain. The V gene's germline CDR1 is MRHNA and CDR2 SNTAGT. Trimming took off 5 bases at V and 5 bases at J, with 12 bases between the two ends. The length of the CDR3 is 13 residues. The CDR3 protein is CASSRAIGETQYF. CDR3 bases: TGTGCCAGCAGTAGAGCGATTGGGGAGACCCAGTACTTC.

Worth noting for this clone: Other DNA sequences within the sample encode an identical CDR3. J is TRBJ2-7 and V is TRBV20-1; 8 bases fit TRBD2. Germline-derived CDR1 and CDR2 are DFQATT and SNEGSKA (reference sequence). The trim removed 5 bases at V and 5 bases at J, leaving 2 bases unmatched. The CDR3 totals 11 residues. CDR3: CSASSGHEQYF. The CDR3 region has the DNA TGCAGTGCTTCTAGCGGGCACGAGCAGTACTTC.

The J gene is TRBJ2-7, the V gene TRBV19; TRBD2 aligns across 10 bases. CDR1 and CDR2 (germline): LNHDA, SQIVND (reference sequence). With 5 bases clipped from V and 4 bases from J, the junction kept 5 bases outside the gene matches. The CDR3 totals 14 residues. The DNA of the CDR3 is TGTGCCAGTAGTCCGGGACTAGCGATGTACGAGCAGTACTTC. The encoded protein is CASSPGLAMYEQYF.

This rearrangement joins TRBV3-1 (or the pseudogene TRBV3-2) to TRBJ1-6, with 9 bases identical to TRBD1. The CDR3 spans 14 residues. Germline CDR1 LGHDT, CDR2 YNNKEL (reference sequence). Germline trimming cut 4 bases from V and 12 bases from J; bases unmatched to any gene: 7. The CDR3 nucleotides read TGTGCCAGCAGCCGATTCGACAGGGGGGAACCCCTCCACTTT. Translation: CASSRFDRGEPLHF.

This chain uses TRBV7-9 with TRBJ1-5; the match to TRBD1 covers 8 bases. The CDR3 extends over 15 amino acids. J lost 5 bases, V lost 5 bases, and 8 bases had no gene match. Germline V CDR1 and CDR2: SEHNR, FQNEAQ (reference sequence). The CDR3 reads CASSPTGQGHQPQHF. The CDR3 DNA reads TGTGCCAGCAGCCCAACCGGACAGGGACATCAGCCCCAGCATTTT.

The chain uses TRBV19 and TRBJ1-5; maybe TRBD1 (6 bases). The germline V and J ends were trimmed by 3 bases and 7 bases, with 13 bases remaining between them. The V gene's germline CDR1 is LNHDA and CDR2 SQIVND (reference sequence). This CDR3 region has 14 residues. The CDR3 here is CASSILQGRQPQHF. CDR3 nucleotide sequence: TGTGCCAGTAGTATCTTACAGGGAAGGCAGCCCCAGCATTTT.

This chain links TRBV5-1 with TRBJ2-1, with 13 nucleotides matching TRBD2. CDR1 and CDR2 from the germline V gene are SGHRS and YFSETQ. With 4 bases clipped from V and 2 bases from J, the junction kept 6 bases outside the gene matches. This CDR3 region has 17 residues. The CDR3 region is CASSQTGTSGAYNEQFF. The CDR3 DNA is TGCGCCAGCAGCCAGACTGGGACTAGCGGGGCCTACAATGAGCAGTTCTTC.

DNA for the CDR3: TGTGCCAGCAGCCAAGATTTAAGGACAGGGGCGGGCTACACCTTC. Protein sequence: CASSQDLRTGAGYTF. The chain employs TRBV3-1 (or the pseudogene TRBV3-2) and TRBJ1-2; 9 bases match TRBD1. V dropped 0 bases and J dropped 8; count of bases not matched to a gene: 7. The germline V gene encodes CDR1 LGHDT and CDR2 YNNKEL (reference sequence). This CDR3 contains 15 residues.

V gene TRBV9 combines with J gene TRBJ2-3; D is unclear. This CDR3 has 16 residues. V was clipped by 1 base and J by 0 bases, with 12 bases between them. CDR1 and CDR2 from the germline V gene are SGDLS and YYNGEE. The CDR3 DNA reads TGTGCCAGCAGCGTAAAGCGAGACGCTAGCACAGATACGCAGTATTTT. Encoded protein: CASSVKRDASTDTQYF.

The genes are TRBV28 and TRBJ2-2; 8 positions agree with TRBD1. The length of the CDR3 is 15 residues. Looked up from germline, CDR1 is MDHEN and CDR2 is SYDVKM. V lost 4 bases to trimming and J lost 4 bases; unmatched junction nucleotides: 5. The CDR3 spells CASSSGQGSTGELFF. CDR3 nucleotide sequence: TGTGCCAGCAGTTCCGGACAGGGTAGCACCGGGGAGCTGTTTTTT.

This chain uses TRBV27 with TRBJ2-7; D possibly corresponds to TRBD1 (6 bases). The germline CDR1 and CDR2 sequences are MNHEY and SMNVEV (reference sequence). The CDR3 length is 15 residues. V shed 7 bases and J shed 7 bases, with 23 bases lying between them. CDR3 loop: CASTPSGALLGEQYF. As DNA, the CDR3 is TGTGCCAGCACCCCATCAGGGGCCCTCTTAGGGGAGCAGTACTTC.

CDR3 residues: CASSLRAWYEQYF. The CDR3 region has the DNA TGTGCCAGCAGTTTACGAGCGTGGTACGAGCAGTACTTC. The chain employs TRBV27 and TRBJ2-7; D gene ambiguous. V gave up 2 bases and J gave up 4 bases, with 9 bases separating them. Germline CDR1 and CDR2: MNHEY and SMNVEV (reference sequence). The CDR3 contains 13 residues.

The chain links TRBV19 to TRBJ1-6; 8 bases align to TRBD1. The CDR3 spans 15 residues. Trimming removed 5 bases from V and 9 bases from J; junction bases left unmatched: 9. Germline CDR1 reads LNHDA; CDR2 reads SQIVND (reference sequence). Here the CDR3 reads CASSLQQGVFSPLHF. The CDR3 DNA reads TGTGCCAGTAGTCTCCAACAGGGGGTGTTTTCACCCCTCCACTTT.